This TCR beta chain emerged from a study of Graves' ophthalmopathy and Graves' hyperthyroidism. Points from the study as a whole: Stable hyperthyroidism and ophthalmopathy were told apart by a 13-signature model, which achieved roughly 89% sensitivity and around 80% specificity. Forecasting of ophthalmopathy progression by the model achieved less than 71% sensitivity and more than 72% specificity.

The diagnosis was founded upon clinical symptoms, serum thyroxine, TRAb, thyroid ultrasound and orbital computed tomography. RNA served as the template for amplifying TCR beta CDR3 regions. An opening RT-PCR round employed HTBI primers and preceded a second-round multiplex PCR. TCRdb re-called the multiplex PCR reads through MiXCR, storing one row per CDR3 protein. The sample holds roughly 600,000 distinct CDR3 sequences, less than 45% seen once. At least ten counts were recorded for this clonotype. What it binds is not known. CDR1 and CDR2 from the germline V gene are MNHEY and SMNVEV (reference sequence). CDR3 size: 14 residues. V lost 5 bases to trimming and J lost 10 bases, with 15 bases between them.

The sample comprised peripheral blood or thyroid tissue (not recorded which). The receptor was isolated from an adult man with Graves' hyperthyroidism. The rearrangement uses TRBV27 and TRBJ1-6; possibly TRBD1 for D (6 bases). CDR3 nucleotide sequence: TGTGCCAGCAGTCCTACGGGGGGGCACTCACCCCTCCACTTT. Its protein is CASSPTGGHSPLHF.